One sample yielded the 9 T cell receptor beta chains listed below, sequenced in a study of OX40 agonist ivuxolimab in advanced cancers. Profiling relied on immunoSEQ multiplex PCR, and the TCRdb table lists in-frame clones only, not all of them. This sample has about 16,000 clones, with approximately 76% found just once. Material: CD4+ or CD8+ T cells sorted from blood, obtained in a trial of the OX40 agonist ivuxolimab. Receptors originate from an adult with an advanced solid tumor such as melanoma, head and neck, liver or kidney cancer.

This clone appeared a few times. This chain connects TRBV5-1 to TRBJ1-2, with no clear D. Trimming removed 2 bases from V and 3 bases from J, with 8 bases in between. There are 13 residues in the CDR3. Germline V CDR1 and CDR2: SGHRS, YFSETQ. As DNA, the CDR3 is TGCGCCAGCAGCTTCCGGGAAGACTATGGCTACACCTTC. This translates into CASSFREDYGYTF.

V usage is TRBV5-1 and J usage is TRBJ1-1; possible D gene TRBD1, 5 bases. The CDR3 is 15 amino acids. V was cut by 0 bases and J by 6 bases, with 15 bases left in between. Germline CDR1 SGHRS, CDR2 YFSETQ. The CDR3 DNA is TGCGCCAGCAGCTTGGCCTCGGGGGGAGTATCTGAAGCTTTCTTT. As protein: CASSLASGGVSEAFF.

The chain has TRBV7-3 and TRBJ2-7; 9 bases map to TRBD2. J lost 3 bases, V lost 1 base, and 4 bases had no gene match. Germline CDR1 and CDR2: SGHTA and FQGTGA. This CDR3 contains 15 residues. CDR3 in amino acids: CASSLSGGGDYEQYF. As DNA, the CDR3 is TGTGCCAGCAGCTTAAGCGGCGGGGGGGACTACGAGCAGTACTTC.

The rearrangement joins TRBV7-9 to TRBJ2-7; D gene unclear. There are 14 residues in the CDR3. Trimming pared 1 base from V and 5 bases from J, leaving 12 bases between. Germline-derived CDR1 and CDR2 are SEHNR and FQNEAQ (reference sequence). Here the CDR3 DNA reads TGTGCCAGCAGCTTAGAAGCCCATGCTAACGAGCAGTACTTC. Its translation: CASSLEAHANEQYF.

The chain is built from TRBV9 and TRBJ1-3, with a weak D call TRBD1 (5 bases). Germline V gene sequence: CDR1 SGDLS, CDR2 YYNGEE. The CDR3 runs to 15 residues. V was clipped by 0 bases and J by 0 bases, with 7 bases between them. CDR3 loop: CASSVGGSSGNTIYF. CDR3 DNA: TGTGCCAGCAGCGTAGGGGGCTCCTCTGGAAACACCATATATTTT.

This clone is a singleton in its sample. This sequence joins TRBV7-9 and TRBJ2-7; D remains ambiguous. This CDR3 is built from 13 residues. The V end lost 1 base, the J end lost 2 bases, and 6 bases lay between the germline ends. CDR1 SEHNR and CDR2 FQNEAQ come from the germline V gene (reference sequence). CDR3 loop: CASSLVPAYEQYF. Here the CDR3 DNA reads TGTGCCAGCAGCTTAGTACCTGCCTACGAGCAGTACTTC.

This clone showed up just once. V is TRBV4-1 and J is TRBJ2-7, with D possibly TRBD2 on 6 matching bases. The CDR3 is 15 amino acids. Trimming took off 0 bases at V and 5 bases at J, with 14 bases between the two ends. Germline lookup yields CDR1 MGHRA and CDR2 YSYEKL. The CDR3 reads CASSQDGGSGDEQYF. The CDR3 DNA reads TGCGCCAGCAGCCAAGATGGGGGTTCGGGGGACGAGCAGTACTTC.

This clone is categorized as medium-sized. The chain is built from TRBV11-2 and TRBJ2-5; D is tentatively TRBD1 or TRBD2 (5 bases each). The CDR3 runs to 15 residues. The germline V gene encodes CDR1 SGHAT and CDR2 FQNNGV. V was pared by 5 bases and J by 1 base, with 14 bases between. CDR3 coding DNA: TGTGCCAGCAGCCCGCCTGGGACGCCCCAAGAGACCCAGTACTTC. It translates to CASSPPGTPQETQYF.

The chain uses TRBV9 and TRBJ2-6; D possibly corresponds to TRBD1 (5 bases). Germline V CDR1 and CDR2: SGDLS, YYNGEE. V was pared by 0 bases and J by 0 bases, with 10 bases between. This CDR3 contains 17 residues. Written as DNA, the CDR3 is TGTGCCAGCAGCGTAGCCAGGGAACCCTCTGGGGCCAACGTCCTGACTTTC. Protein sequence: CASSVAREPSGANVLTF.